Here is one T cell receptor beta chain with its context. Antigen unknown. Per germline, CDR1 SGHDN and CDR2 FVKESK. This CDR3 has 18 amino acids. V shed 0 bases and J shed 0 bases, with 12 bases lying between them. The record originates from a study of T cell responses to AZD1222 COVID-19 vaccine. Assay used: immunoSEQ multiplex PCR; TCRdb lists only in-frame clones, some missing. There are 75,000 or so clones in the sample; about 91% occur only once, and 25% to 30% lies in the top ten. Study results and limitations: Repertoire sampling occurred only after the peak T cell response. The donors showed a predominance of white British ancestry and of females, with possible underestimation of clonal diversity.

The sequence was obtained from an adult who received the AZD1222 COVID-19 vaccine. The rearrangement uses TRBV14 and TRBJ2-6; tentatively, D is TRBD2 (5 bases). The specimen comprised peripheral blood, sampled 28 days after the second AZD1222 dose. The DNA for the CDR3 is TGTGCCAGCAGCCAAGATTTGGGTCGGGACTCTGGGGCCAACGTCCTGACTTTC. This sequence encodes CASSQDLGRDSGANVLTF. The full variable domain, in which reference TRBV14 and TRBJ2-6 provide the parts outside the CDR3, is EAGVTQFPSHSVIEKGQTVTLRCDPISGHDNLYWYRRVMGKEIKFLLHFVKESKQDESGMPNNRFLAERTGGTYSTLKVQPAELEDSGVYFCASSQDLGRDSGANVLTFGAGSRLTVL.